Listed below are T cell receptor beta chains from one sample, sequenced in a study of T cells after yellow fever vaccination. A single record per CDR3 protein comes from TCRdb applying MiXCR to the 5' RACE reads. Altogether more than 50,000 distinct CDR3 sequences are present, about 5.6% being singletons, with the ten largest covering less than 40%. The specimen was PBMCs, either bulk or a sorted T-cell subset (CD4+, CD8+, memory, or dextramer-sorted; not recorded which), collected on the day of the yellow fever booster vaccination. The origin of the receptors is a man aged 18 to 30 who received the YFV17D yellow fever vaccine. Each CDR3 is given without its conserved first and last residue. Each record gives: clone size, V gene, CDR3 protein. Clone sizes are given selectively: once, few, many, or a class where the clone is expanded.

many,TRBV7-2,ASSLAAGPGSQPQH
-,TRBV5-5,ASSLVTGEEKLF
-,TRBV20-1,RALVGGNEQF
few,TRBV6-5,ASSRTGEFGANVLT
-,TRBV11-3,ASSLGVQRDSQETQY
many,TRBV10-3,AISPATSGGAGDEQF
many,TRBV18,ASSPRGTSWYEQF
-,TRBV7-8,ASSGSLTGYSNQPQH
-,TRBV5-1,ASSGTGVTGELF
few,TRBV7-9,ASSLEGGLAGNEQF
few,TRBV7-9,ASSFTGGEDTQY
-,TRBV7-2,ASSSLSGDTQY
few,TRBV24-1,ATSDLTGPAHTDTQY
few,TRBV14,ASRPGTGGFGEQF
many,TRBV7-2,ASSSMRTASSYNSPLH
many,TRBV4-3,ASSRATGAETQY
-,TRBV4-1,ASSQDHGRRKNYGYT
many,TRBV2,ASWGAEQY
many,TRBV4-3,ASSQLAGGTDTQY
many,TRBV7-2,ASSLVSGSAETQY
few,TRBV10-3,AISESVPNRRDEKLF
-,TRBV5-1,ASRDLAGGFYEQY
many,TRBV4-3,ASSQVVVAPKEQY
-,TRBV25-1,ASSDLAGDNEQF
-,TRBV20-1,SARDSNQPQH
-,TRBV7-9,ASSSRGEVYEQY